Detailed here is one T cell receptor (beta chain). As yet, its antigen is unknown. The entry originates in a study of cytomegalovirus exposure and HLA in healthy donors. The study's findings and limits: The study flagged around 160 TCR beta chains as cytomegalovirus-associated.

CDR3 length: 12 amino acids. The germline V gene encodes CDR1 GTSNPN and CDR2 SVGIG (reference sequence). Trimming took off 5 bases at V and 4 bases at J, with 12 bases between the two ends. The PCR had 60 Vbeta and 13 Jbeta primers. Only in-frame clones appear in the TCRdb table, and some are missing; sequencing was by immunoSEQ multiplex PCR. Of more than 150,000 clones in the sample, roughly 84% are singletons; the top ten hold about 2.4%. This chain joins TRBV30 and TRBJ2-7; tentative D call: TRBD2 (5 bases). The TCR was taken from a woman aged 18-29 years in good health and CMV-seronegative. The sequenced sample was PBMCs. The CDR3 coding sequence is TGTGCCTGGGCCGAAACTAGATACGAGCAGTACTTC. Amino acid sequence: CAWAETRYEQYF.